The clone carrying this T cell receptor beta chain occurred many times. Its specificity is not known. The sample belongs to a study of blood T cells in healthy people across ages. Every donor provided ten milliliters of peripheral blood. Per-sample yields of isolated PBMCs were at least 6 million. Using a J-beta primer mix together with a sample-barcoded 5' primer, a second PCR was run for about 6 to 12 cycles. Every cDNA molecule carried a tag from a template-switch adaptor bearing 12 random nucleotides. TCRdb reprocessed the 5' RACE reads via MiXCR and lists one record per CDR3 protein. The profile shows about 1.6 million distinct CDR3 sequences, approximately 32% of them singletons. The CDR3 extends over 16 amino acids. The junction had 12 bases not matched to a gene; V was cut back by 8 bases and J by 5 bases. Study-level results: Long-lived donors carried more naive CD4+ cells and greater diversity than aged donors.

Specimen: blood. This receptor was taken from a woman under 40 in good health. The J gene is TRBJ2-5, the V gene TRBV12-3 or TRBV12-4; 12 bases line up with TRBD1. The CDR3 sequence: CASGLGTGGALETQYF. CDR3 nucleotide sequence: TGTGCCAGCGGCTTAGGGACAGGGGGCGCCCTGGAGACCCAGTACTTC.